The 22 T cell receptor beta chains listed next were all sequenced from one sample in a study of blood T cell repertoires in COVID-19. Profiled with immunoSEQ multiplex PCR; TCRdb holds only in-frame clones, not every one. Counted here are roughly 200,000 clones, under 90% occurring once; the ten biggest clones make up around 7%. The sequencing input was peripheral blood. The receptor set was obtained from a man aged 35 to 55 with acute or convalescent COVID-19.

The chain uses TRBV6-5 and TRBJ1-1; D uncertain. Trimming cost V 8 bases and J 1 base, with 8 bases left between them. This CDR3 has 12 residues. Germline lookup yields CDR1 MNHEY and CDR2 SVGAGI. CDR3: CASGEGNTEAFF. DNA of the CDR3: TGTGCCAGCGGAGAGGGGAACACTGAAGCTTTCTTT.

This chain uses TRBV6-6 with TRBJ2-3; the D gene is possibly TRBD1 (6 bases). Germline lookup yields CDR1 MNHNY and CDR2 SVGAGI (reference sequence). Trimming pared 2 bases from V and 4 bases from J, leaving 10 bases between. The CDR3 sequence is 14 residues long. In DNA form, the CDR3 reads TGTGCCAGCAGTTACGGGCAGGGGTCAGATACGCAGTATTTT. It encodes CASSYGQGSDTQYF.

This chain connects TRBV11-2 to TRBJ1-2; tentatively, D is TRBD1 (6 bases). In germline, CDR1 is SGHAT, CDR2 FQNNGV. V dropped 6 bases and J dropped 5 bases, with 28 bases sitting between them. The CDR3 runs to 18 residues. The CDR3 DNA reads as TGTGCCAGCAGTAGGATCAGGGGAAATCAGGGAGCTAGGTATGGCTACACCTTC. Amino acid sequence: CASSRIRGNQGARYGYTF.

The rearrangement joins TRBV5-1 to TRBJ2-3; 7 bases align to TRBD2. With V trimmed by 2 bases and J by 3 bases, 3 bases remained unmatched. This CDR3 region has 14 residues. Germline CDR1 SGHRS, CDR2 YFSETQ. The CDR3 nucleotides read TGCGCCAGCAGCTTCCGACTAGCAACAGATACGCAGTATTTT. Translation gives CASSFRLATDTQYF.

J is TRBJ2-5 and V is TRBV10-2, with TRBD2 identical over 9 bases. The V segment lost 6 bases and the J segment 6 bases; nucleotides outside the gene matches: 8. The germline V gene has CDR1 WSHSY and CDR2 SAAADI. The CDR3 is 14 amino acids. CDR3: CASRAAGGRKTQYF. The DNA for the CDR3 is TGCGCCAGCAGAGCAGCGGGGGGTAGGAAGACCCAGTACTTC.

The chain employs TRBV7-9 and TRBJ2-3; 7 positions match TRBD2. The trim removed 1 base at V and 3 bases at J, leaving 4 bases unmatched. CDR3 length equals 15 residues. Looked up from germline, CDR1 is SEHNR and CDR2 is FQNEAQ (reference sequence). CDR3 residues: CASSLDGGGTDTQYF. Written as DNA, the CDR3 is TGTGCCAGCAGCTTAGACGGCGGGGGTACAGATACGCAGTATTTT.

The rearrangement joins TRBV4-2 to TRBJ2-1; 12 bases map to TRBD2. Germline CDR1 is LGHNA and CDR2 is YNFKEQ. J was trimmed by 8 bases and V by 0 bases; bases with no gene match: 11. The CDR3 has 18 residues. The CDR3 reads CASSQDNTGLAGIDEQFF. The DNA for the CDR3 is TGTGCCAGCAGCCAAGATAATACCGGACTAGCGGGGATTGATGAGCAGTTCTTC.

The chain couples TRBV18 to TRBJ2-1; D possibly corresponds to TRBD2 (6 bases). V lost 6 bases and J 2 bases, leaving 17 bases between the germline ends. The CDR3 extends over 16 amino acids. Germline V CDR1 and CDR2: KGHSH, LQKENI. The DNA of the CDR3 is TGTGCCAGCTCGCCTGGAGCCCAGCGGGCCTACAATGAGCAGTTCTTC. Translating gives CASSPGAQRAYNEQFF. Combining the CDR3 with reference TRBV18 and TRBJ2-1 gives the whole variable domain NAGVMQNPRHLVRRRGQEARLRCSPMKGHSHVYWYRQLPEEGLKFMVYLQKENIIDESGMPKERFSAEFPKEGPSILRIQQVVRGDSAAYFCASSPGAQRAYNEQFFGPGTRLTVL.

CDR3 sequence: CASSPTGGNYEQYF. CDR3 coding DNA: TGCGCCAGCAGCCCTACAGGCGGCAACTACGAGCAGTACTTC. The chain recombines TRBV5-1 with TRBJ2-7; the D gene is possibly TRBD1 (5 bases). CDR1 is SGHRS and CDR2 is YFSETQ in the germline V gene. V was cut by 4 bases and J by 3 bases, with 14 bases left in between. The CDR3 consists of 14 residues.

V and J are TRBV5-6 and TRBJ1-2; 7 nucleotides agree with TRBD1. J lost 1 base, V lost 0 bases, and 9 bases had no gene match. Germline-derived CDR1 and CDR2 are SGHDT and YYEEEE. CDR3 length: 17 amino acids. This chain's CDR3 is CASSLAQGQAVNYGYTF. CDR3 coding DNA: TGTGCCAGCAGCTTGGCCCAAGGACAGGCCGTTAACTATGGCTACACCTTC. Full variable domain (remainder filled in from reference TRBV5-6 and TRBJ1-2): DAGVTQSPTHLIKTRGQQVTLRCSPKSGHDTVSWYQQALGQGPQFIFQYYEEEERQRGNFPDRFSGHQFPNYSSELNVNALLLGDSALYLCASSLAQGQAVNYGYTFGSGTRLTVV.

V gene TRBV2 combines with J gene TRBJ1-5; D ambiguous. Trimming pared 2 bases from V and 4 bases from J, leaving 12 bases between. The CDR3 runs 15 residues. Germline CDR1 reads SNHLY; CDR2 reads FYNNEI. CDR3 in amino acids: CASSETRRLNQPQHF. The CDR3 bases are TGTGCCAGCAGTGAAACCCGGCGGTTGAATCAGCCCCAGCATTTT.

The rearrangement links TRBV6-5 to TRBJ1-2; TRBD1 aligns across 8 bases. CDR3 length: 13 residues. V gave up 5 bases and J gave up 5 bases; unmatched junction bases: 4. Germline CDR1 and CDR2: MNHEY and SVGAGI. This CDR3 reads CASSMDRVYGYTF. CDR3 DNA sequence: TGTGCCAGCAGTATGGACAGGGTATATGGCTACACCTTC.

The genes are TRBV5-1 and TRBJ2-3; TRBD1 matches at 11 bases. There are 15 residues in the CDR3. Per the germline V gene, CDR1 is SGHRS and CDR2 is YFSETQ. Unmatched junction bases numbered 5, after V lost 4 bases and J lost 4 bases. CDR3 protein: CASSRDRGESDTQYF. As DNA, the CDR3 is TGCGCCAGCAGCCGGGACAGGGGGGAGTCAGATACGCAGTATTTT.

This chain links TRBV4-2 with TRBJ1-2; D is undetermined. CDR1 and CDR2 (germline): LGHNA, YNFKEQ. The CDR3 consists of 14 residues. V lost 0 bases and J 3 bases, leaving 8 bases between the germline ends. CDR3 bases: TGTGCCAGCAGCCAAGATTTACAGCACTATGGCTACACCTTC. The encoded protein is CASSQDLQHYGYTF.

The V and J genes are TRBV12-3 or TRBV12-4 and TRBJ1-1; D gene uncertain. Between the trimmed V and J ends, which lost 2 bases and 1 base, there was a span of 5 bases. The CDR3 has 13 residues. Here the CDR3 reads CASSLRQNTEAFF. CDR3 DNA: TGTGCCAGCAGTTTAAGACAGAACACTGAAGCTTTCTTT.

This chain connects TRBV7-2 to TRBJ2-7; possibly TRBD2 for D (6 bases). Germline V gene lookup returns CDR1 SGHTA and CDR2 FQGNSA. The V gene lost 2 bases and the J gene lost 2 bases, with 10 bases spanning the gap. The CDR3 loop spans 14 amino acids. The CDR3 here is CASSLRGSPYEQYF. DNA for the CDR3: TGTGCCAGCAGCTTACGGGGGTCGCCCTACGAGCAGTACTTC. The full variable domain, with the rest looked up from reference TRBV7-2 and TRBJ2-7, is GAGVSQSPSNKVTEKGKDVELRCDPISGHTALYWYRQSLGQGLEFLIYFQGNSAPDKSGLPSDRFSAERTGGSVSTLTIQRTQQEDSAVYLCASSLRGSPYEQYFGPGTRLTVT.

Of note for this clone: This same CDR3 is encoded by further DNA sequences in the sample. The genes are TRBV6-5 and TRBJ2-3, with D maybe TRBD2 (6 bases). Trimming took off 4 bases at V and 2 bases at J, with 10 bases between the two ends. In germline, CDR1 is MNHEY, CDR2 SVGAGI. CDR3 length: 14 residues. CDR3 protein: CASSLPGDTDTQYF. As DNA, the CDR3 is TGTGCCAGCAGTTTGCCGGGAGACACAGATACGCAGTATTTT.

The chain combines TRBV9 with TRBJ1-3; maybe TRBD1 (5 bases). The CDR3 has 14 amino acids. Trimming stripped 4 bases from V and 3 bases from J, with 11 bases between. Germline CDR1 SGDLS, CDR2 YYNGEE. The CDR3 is CASSPTGLGNTIYF. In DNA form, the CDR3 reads TGTGCCAGCAGCCCTACAGGTCTTGGAAACACCATATATTTT.

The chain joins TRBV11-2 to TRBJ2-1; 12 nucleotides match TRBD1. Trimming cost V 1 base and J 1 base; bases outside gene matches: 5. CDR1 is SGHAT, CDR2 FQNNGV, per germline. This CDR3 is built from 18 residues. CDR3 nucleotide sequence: TGTGCCAGCAGCTTAGGCCCGGGACAGGGGGCGTCCTACAATGAGCAGTTCTTC. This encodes CASSLGPGQGASYNEQFF.

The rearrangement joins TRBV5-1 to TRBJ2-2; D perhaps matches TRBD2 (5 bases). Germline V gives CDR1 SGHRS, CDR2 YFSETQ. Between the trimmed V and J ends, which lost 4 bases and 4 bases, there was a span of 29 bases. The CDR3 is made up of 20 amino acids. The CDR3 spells CASSGGGPGKRVPRTGELFF. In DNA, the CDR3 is TGCGCCAGCAGCGGCGGAGGCCCGGGGAAGAGAGTTCCGCGCACCGGGGAGCTGTTTTTT.

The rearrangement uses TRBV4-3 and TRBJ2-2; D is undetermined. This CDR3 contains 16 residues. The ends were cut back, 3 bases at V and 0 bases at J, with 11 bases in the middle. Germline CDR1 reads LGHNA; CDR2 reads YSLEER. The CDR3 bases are TGCGCCAGCAGCCATAGACACCCCCCGAACACCGGGGAGCTGTTTTTT. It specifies CASSHRHPPNTGELFF.

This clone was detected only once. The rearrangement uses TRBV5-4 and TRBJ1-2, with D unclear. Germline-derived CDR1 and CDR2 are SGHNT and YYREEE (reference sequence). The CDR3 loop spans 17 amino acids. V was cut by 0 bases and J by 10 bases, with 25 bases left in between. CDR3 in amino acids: CASSLGPPSSGLLFYTF. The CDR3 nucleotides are TGTGCCAGCAGCTTGGGCCCCCCCTCGAGCGGCTTATTGTTCTACACCTTC.